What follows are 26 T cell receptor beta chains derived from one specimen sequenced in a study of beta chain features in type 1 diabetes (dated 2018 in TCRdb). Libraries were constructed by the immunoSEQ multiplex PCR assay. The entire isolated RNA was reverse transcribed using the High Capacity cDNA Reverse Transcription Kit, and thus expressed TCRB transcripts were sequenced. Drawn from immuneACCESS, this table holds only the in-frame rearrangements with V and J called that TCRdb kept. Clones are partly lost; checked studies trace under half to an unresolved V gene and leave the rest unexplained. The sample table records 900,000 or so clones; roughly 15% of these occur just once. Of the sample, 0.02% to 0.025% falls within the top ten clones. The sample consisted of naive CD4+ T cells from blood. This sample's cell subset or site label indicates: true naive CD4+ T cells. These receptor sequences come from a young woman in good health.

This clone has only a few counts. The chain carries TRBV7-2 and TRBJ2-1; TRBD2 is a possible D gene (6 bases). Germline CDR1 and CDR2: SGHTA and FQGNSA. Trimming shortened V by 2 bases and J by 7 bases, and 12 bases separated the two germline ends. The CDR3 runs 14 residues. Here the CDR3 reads CASSLRESRNEQFF. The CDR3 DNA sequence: TGTGCCAGCAGCTTACGGGAGTCTAGAAATGAGCAGTTCTTC.

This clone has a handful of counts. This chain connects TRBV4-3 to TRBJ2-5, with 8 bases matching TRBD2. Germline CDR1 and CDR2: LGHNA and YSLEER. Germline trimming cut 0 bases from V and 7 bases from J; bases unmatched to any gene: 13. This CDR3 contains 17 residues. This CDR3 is CASSQDQLGAGAWTQYF. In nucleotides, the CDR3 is TGCGCCAGCAGCCAAGATCAATTGGGAGCGGGAGCCTGGACCCAGTACTTC.

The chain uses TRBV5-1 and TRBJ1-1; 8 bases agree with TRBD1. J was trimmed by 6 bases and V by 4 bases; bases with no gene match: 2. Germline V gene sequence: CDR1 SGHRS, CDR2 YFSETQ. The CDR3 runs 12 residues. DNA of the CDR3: TGCGCCAGCAGCCGGACAGGGTCTGAAGCTTTCTTT. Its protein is CASSRTGSEAFF.

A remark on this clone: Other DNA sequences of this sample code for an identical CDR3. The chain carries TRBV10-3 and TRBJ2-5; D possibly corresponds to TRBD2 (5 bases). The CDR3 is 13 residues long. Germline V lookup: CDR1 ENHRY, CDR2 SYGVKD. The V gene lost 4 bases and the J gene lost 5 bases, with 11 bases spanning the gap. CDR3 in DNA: TGTGCCATCAGTGGTCGGGGTTCCGAGACCCAGTACTTC. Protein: CAISGRGSETQYF.

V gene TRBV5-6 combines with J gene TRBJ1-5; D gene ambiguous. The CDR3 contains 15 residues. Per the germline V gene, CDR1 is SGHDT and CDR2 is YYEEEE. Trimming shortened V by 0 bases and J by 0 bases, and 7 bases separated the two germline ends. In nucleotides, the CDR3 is TGTGCCAGCAGCTTGGGGCCCGGTAGCAATCAGCCCCAGCATTTT. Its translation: CASSLGPGSNQPQHF.

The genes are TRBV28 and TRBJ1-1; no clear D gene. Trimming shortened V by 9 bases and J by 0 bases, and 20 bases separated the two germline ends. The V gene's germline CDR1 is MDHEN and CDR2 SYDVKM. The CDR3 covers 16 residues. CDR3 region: CASPPTGRAVNTEAFF. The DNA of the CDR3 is TGTGCCAGTCCACCTACGGGTCGGGCGGTGAACACTGAAGCTTTCTTT.

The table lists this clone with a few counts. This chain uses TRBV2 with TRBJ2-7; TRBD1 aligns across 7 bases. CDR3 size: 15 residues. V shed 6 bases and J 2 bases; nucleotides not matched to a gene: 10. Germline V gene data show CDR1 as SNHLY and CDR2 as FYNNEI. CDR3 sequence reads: CASRVTGFRPYEQYF. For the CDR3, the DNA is TGTGCCAGCAGAGTGACAGGGTTTCGTCCCTACGAGCAGTACTTC.

In DNA, the CDR3 is TGTGCCAGCAGCCACACGGGGACTAGCGGGAGAGGTGCAAACTCCTACGAGCAGTACTTC. Translation: CASSHTGTSGRGANSYEQYF. This chain connects TRBV2 to TRBJ2-7; 14 nucleotides match TRBD2. V shed 6 bases and J 0 bases; nucleotides not matched to a gene: 16. The CDR3 runs to 20 residues. Per the germline V gene, CDR1 is SNHLY and CDR2 is FYNNEI.

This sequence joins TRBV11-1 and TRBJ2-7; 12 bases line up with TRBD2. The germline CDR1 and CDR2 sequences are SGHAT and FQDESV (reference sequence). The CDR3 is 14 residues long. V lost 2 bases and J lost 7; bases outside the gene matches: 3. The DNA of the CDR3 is TGTGCCAGCAGCTTACTAGCGGGAGGGCAGGAGCAGTACTTC. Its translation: CASSLLAGGQEQYF.

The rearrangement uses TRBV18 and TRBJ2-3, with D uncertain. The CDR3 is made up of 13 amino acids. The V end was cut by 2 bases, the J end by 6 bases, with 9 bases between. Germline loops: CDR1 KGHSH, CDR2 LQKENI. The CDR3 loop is CASSPYSADTQYF. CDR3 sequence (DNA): TGTGCCAGCTCACCATACAGCGCCGATACGCAGTATTTT.

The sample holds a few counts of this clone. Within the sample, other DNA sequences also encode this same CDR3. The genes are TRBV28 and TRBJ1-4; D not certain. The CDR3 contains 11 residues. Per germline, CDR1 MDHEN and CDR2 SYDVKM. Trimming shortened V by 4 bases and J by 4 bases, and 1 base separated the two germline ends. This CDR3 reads CASSYNEKLFF. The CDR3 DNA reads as TGTGCCAGCAGTTATAATGAAAAACTGTTTTTT.

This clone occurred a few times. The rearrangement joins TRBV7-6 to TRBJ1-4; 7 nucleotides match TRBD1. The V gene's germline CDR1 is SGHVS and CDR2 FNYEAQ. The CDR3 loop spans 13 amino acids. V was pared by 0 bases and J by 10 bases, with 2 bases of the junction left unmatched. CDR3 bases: TGTGCCAGCAGCTTAGCGGGACAGAGAAAACTGTTTTTT. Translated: CASSLAGQRKLFF.

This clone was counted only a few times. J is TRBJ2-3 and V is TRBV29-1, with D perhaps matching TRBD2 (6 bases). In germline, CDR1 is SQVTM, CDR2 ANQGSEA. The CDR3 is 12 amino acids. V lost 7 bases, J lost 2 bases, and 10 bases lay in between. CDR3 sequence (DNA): TGCAGCGAGACTAGGGACACAGATACGCAGTATTTT. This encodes CSETRDTDTQYF.

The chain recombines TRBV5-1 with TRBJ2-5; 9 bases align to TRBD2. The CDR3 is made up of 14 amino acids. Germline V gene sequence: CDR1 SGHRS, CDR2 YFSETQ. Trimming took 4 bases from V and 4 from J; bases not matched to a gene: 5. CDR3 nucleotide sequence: TGCGCCAGCAGCCCCAATAGCGGGAGAGAGACCCAGTACTTC. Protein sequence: CASSPNSGRETQYF.

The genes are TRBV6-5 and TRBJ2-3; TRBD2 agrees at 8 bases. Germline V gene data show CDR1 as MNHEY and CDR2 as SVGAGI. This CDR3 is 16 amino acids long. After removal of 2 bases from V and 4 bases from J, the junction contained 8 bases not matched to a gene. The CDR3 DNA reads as TGTGCCAGCAGTTACGGGCTAGCGGGTTTTGCAGATACGCAGTATTTT. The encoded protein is CASSYGLAGFADTQYF.

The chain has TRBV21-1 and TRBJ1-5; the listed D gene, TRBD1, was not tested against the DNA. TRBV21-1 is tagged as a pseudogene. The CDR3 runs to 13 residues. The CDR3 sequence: CASRAGVYQPQHF. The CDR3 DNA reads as TGTGCCAGCAGGGCAGGGGTTTATCAGCCCCAGCATTTT.

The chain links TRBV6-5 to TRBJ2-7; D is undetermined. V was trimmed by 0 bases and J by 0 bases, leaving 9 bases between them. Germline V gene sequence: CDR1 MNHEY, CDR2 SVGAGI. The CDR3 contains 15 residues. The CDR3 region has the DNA TGTGCCAGCAGTTACTCTTGGTCTGACTCCTACGAGCAGTACTTC. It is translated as CASSYSWSDSYEQYF.

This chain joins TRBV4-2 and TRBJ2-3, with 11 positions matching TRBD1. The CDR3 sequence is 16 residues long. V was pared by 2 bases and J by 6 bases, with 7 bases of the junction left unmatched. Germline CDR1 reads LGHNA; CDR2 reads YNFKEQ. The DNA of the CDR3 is TGTGCCAGCAGCCAACTGGACAGGGGGCGACCCGATACGCAGTATTTT. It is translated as CASSQLDRGRPDTQYF.

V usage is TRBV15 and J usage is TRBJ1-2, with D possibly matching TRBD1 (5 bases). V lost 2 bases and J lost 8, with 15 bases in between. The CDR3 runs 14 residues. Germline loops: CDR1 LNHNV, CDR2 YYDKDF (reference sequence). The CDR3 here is CATSRQSGRGGYTF. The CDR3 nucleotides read TGTGCCACCAGCAGACAGAGCGGACGGGGCGGCTACACCTTC. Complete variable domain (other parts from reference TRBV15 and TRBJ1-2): DAMVIQNPRYQVTQFGKPVTLSCSQTLNHNVMYWYQQKSSQAPKLLFHYYDKDFNNEADTPDNFQSRRPNTSFCFLDIRSPGLGDTAMYLCATSRQSGRGGYTFGSGTRLTVV.

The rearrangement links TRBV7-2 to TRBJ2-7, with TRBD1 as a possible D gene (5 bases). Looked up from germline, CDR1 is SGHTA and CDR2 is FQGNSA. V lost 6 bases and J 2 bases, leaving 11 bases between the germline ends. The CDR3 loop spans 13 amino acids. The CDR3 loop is CASSSGFTYEQYF. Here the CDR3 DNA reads TGTGCCAGCAGTTCAGGGTTCACCTACGAGCAGTACTTC.

This chain's CDR3 is CASSPGGARDGANVLTF. CDR3 in DNA: TGTGCCAGCAGTCCCGGGGGGGCCCGGGATGGGGCCAACGTCCTGACTTTC. The genes are TRBV27 and TRBJ2-6, with TRBD2 identical over 8 bases. CDR1 and CDR2 (germline): MNHEY, SMNVEV (reference sequence). J lost 3 bases, V lost 5 bases, and 9 bases had no gene match. The CDR3 totals 17 residues.

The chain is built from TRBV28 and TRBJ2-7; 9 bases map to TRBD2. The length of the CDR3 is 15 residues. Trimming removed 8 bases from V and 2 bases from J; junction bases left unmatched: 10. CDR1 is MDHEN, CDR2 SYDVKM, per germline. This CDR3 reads CASRHLLAGTYEQYF. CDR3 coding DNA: TGTGCCAGCCGACATCTACTAGCGGGTACCTACGAGCAGTACTTC.

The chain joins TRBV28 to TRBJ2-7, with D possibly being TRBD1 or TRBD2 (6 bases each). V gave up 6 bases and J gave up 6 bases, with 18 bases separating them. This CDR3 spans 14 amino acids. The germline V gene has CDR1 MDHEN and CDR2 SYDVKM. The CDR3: CASSPSGRGREQYF. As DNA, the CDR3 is TGTGCCAGCAGCCCCTCAGGCCGGGGGCGCGAGCAGTACTTC.

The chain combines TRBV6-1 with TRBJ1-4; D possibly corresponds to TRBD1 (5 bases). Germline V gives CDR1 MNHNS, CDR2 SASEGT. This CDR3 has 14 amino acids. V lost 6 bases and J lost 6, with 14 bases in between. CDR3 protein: CASRLEGRDEKLFF. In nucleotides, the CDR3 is TGTGCCAGCAGACTTGAGGGGCGGGATGAAAAACTGTTTTTT.

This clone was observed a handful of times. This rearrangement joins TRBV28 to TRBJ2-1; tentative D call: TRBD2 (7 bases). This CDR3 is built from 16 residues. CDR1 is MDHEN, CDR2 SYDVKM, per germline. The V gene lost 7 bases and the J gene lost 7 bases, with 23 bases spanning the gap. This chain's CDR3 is CASIHPGGQPRNEQFF. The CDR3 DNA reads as TGTGCCAGCATTCACCCGGGAGGACAGCCCCGTAATGAGCAGTTCTTC.

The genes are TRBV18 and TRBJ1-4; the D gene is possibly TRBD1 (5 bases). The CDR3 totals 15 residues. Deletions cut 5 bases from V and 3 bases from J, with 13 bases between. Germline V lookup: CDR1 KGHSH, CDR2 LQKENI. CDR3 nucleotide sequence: TGTGCCAGCTCAAAATCCGGGACGCCTAATGAAAAACTGTTTTTT. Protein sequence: CASSKSGTPNEKLFF.